This T cell receptor (beta chain) came from a study of T cell changes during pregnancy in multiple sclerosis. Clones were read by immunoSEQ multiplex PCR, and TCRdb kept only the in-frame ones, dropping some. The sample lists some 28,000 clones, roughly 90% occurring once. There are 16 residues in the CDR3. V trimming: 5 bases; J trimming: 7 bases; junction bases outside the gene matches: 11. Germline V CDR1 and CDR2: SEHNR, FQNEAQ (reference sequence). The V call is TRBV7-9, the J call TRBJ1-6, with TRBD1 matching 7 bases. Sequences were derived from CD4+ T cells from peripheral blood mononuclear cells, sampled in the first trimester of pregnancy. The clonotype originates from a female donor in good health, enrolled as a control in a pregnancy study. The DNA of the CDR3 is TGTGCCAGCAGCGGACGACAGGGAGACCGCAATTCACCCCTCCACTTT. This encodes CASSGRQGDRNSPLHF.